This entry lists 26 T cell receptor beta chains sequenced from one sample in a study of identical twins. In TCRdb, the 5' RACE reads were re-called with MiXCR into one record per CDR3 protein. This table has 450,000 or so distinct CDR3 sequences, roughly a quarter appearing once. Another study also made use of these data, one on T cells expressing NK-cell markers.

The specimen sequenced was CD4+ T cells sorted from blood. The receptors originated from a woman aged 18-35 years in good health.

The sample holds a few counts of this clonotype. This chain connects TRBV29-1 to TRBJ1-1, with no clear D. Deletions cut 7 bases from V and 0 bases from J, with 12 bases between. Germline V gives CDR1 SQVTM, CDR2 ANQGSEA. This CDR3 is built from 13 residues. The CDR3 region is CSAKDGLNTEAFF. CDR3 nucleotide sequence: TGCAGCGCTAAGGACGGCCTGAACACTGAAGCTTTCTTT.

This clonotype has a handful of counts. The CDR3 loop is CASSLDRDAEAFF. The CDR3 region has the DNA TGTGCCAGCAGCCTCGACAGGGACGCTGAAGCTTTCTTT. The chain combines TRBV7-2 with TRBJ1-1, with 7 bases identical to TRBD1. The CDR3 length is 13 residues. V lost 5 bases and J lost 6; bases outside the gene matches: 6. Germline CDR1 and CDR2: SGHTA and FQGNSA.

The rearrangement links TRBV6-1 to TRBJ2-1, with TRBD2 identical over 7 bases. The CDR3 covers 13 residues. Germline-derived CDR1 and CDR2 are MNHNS and SASEGT. Trimming removed 7 bases from V and 5 bases from J; junction bases left unmatched: 5. CDR3 nucleotides: TGTGCCAGCATTGCAACTAGCGACAATGAGCAGTTCTTC. This gives the protein CASIATSDNEQFF.

The rearrangement links TRBV20-1 to TRBJ1-3, with D hard to call. The CDR3 runs 12 residues. The germline V gene has CDR1 DFQATT and CDR2 SNEGSKA (reference sequence). Trimming took off 3 bases at V and 2 bases at J, with 5 bases between the two ends. The CDR3 reads CSASRAGNTIYF. The CDR3, as DNA: TGCAGTGCTAGTCGTGCTGGAAACACCATATATTTT.

This clonotype was detected many times. This chain connects TRBV29-1 to TRBJ2-7; D remains ambiguous. With 3 bases removed from V and 2 bases from J, the gap between germline ends came to 8 bases. This CDR3 is 12 amino acids long. Germline V CDR1 and CDR2: SQVTM, ANQGSEA. In DNA, the CDR3 is TGCAGCGTTGAGTTTCAGGCCTACGAGCAGTACTTC. This codes for CSVEFQAYEQYF.

J is TRBJ2-2 and V is TRBV5-4; no firm D call. Germline V CDR1 and CDR2: SGHNT, YYREEE (reference sequence). CDR3 length: 14 residues. V lost 1 base, J lost 4 bases, and 8 bases lay in between. The CDR3 sequence: CASSLNWPTGELFF. The DNA of the CDR3 is TGTGCCAGCAGCTTGAATTGGCCCACCGGGGAGCTGTTTTTT.

The V call is TRBV29-1, the J call TRBJ2-1; 8 bases agree with TRBD2. The CDR3 contains 15 residues. Per germline, CDR1 SQVTM and CDR2 ANQGSEA. The J segment lost 4 bases and the V segment lost 4 bases, leaving 9 bases of the junction unmatched. CDR3 loop: CSVAEGAGAYNEQFF. CDR3 bases: TGCAGCGTTGCCGAGGGAGCGGGGGCGTACAATGAGCAGTTCTTC.

This clonotype was detected a few times. This chain uses TRBV7-2 with TRBJ2-7; D is undetermined. The CDR3 consists of 15 residues. Germline CDR1 and CDR2: SGHTA and FQGNSA. The V end was cut by 5 bases, the J end by 6 bases, with 20 bases between. CDR3 loop: CASSPNRGWSGEQYF. In DNA form, the CDR3 reads TGTGCCAGCAGCCCAAACCGAGGTTGGTCAGGCGAGCAGTACTTC.

The chain uses TRBV20-1 and TRBJ2-1; tentative D call: TRBD2 (6 bases). Trimming shortened V by 0 bases and J by 0 bases, and 12 bases separated the two germline ends. This CDR3 is built from 16 residues. In germline, CDR1 is DFQATT, CDR2 SNEGSKA (reference sequence). The CDR3 region has the DNA TGCAGTGCTAGAGACGCTAGGGACTTCTCCTACAATGAGCAGTTCTTC. This encodes CSARDARDFSYNEQFF.

The chain combines TRBV19 with TRBJ2-3; D is possibly TRBD2 (5 bases). The CDR3 consists of 13 residues. Trimming removed 7 bases from V and 3 bases from J, with 11 bases in between. CDR1 and CDR2 from the germline V gene are LNHDA and SQIVND (reference sequence). The chain's CDR3 is CASNPGITDTQYF. The DNA for the CDR3 is TGTGCCAGTAATCCCGGGATAACAGATACGCAGTATTTT.

The chain joins TRBV10-3 to TRBJ1-5; TRBD1 matches at 7 bases. The CDR3 length is 15 residues. The V gene's germline CDR1 is ENHRY and CDR2 SYGVKD. V lost 3 bases to trimming and J lost 6 bases; unmatched junction nucleotides: 8. CDR3 sequence: CAISDYRGGGQPQHF. In DNA form, the CDR3 reads TGTGCCATCAGTGATTACAGGGGAGGGGGTCAGCCCCAGCATTTT.

The J gene is TRBJ2-5, the V gene TRBV5-1, with D hard to call. Germline CDR1 reads SGHRS; CDR2 reads YFSETQ. V lost 4 bases and J lost 3, with 10 bases in between. This CDR3 contains 13 residues. CDR3 nucleotides: TGCGCCAGCAGCCAACCGCGCGAAGAGACCCAGTACTTC. Its protein product is CASSQPREETQYF. The variable domain in full, with the rest retrieved from reference TRBV5-1 and TRBJ2-5, is KAGVTQTPRYLIKTRGQQVTLSCSPISGHRSVSWYQQTPGQGLQFLFEYFSETQRNKGNFPGRFSGRQFSNSRSEMNVSTLELGDSALYLCASSQPREETQYFGPGTRLLVL.

This clonotype was observed a single time. The chain employs TRBV12-3 or TRBV12-4 and TRBJ2-1; D may match TRBD1 or TRBD2 (6 bases each). The CDR3 is 15 residues long. The ends were cut back, 3 bases at V and 4 bases at J, with 13 bases in the middle. CDR3 amino acids: CASSFQGGPYNEQFF. CDR3 DNA sequence: TGTGCCAGCAGTTTTCAAGGGGGGCCATACAATGAGCAGTTCTTC.

The rearrangement joins TRBV5-1 to TRBJ1-1; no definite D call. CDR3 size: 15 residues. Germline V lookup: CDR1 SGHRS, CDR2 YFSETQ. Trimming removed 3 bases from V and 0 bases from J, with 12 bases in between. The CDR3 loop reads CASSSDSRLNTEAFF. In DNA, the CDR3 is TGCGCCAGCAGCTCAGATAGCCGCTTGAACACTGAAGCTTTCTTT.

The chain has TRBV20-1 and TRBJ2-5; the match to TRBD1 covers 8 bases. Trimming removed 5 bases from V and 12 bases from J; junction bases left unmatched: 8. The CDR3 is 11 residues long. The germline V gene has CDR1 DFQATT and CDR2 SNEGSKA (reference sequence). CDR3 sequence (DNA): TGCAGTGCTCCCATCCTGGACAGGGAGTACTTC. Translated: CSAPILDREYF.

The chain employs TRBV15 and TRBJ2-1, with D perhaps TRBD1 (5 bases). Trimming removed 4 bases from V and 2 bases from J, with 12 bases in between. The length of the CDR3 is 15 residues. CDR1 is LNHNV, CDR2 YYDKDF, per germline (reference sequence). The CDR3 here is CATSMGLETYNEQFF. CDR3 sequence (DNA): TGTGCCACCAGCATGGGGCTAGAAACCTACAATGAGCAGTTCTTC.

This clonotype was detected ten times or more. This chain connects TRBV12-3 or TRBV12-4 to TRBJ2-5; D call uncertain. The CDR3 is 15 residues long. Trimming took 6 bases from V and 5 from J, leaving 19 bases between them. The CDR3 loop reads CASSTMSTFHETQYF. The CDR3 nucleotides read TGTGCCAGCAGCACAATGAGCACTTTTCACGAGACCCAGTACTTC.

In this sample, this clonotype turned up a few times. V and J are TRBV20-1 and TRBJ2-1, with 9 bases fitting TRBD2. This CDR3 is 16 amino acids long. V dropped 5 bases and J dropped 1; count of bases not matched to a gene: 9. Germline V gene data show CDR1 as DFQATT and CDR2 as SNEGSKA (reference sequence). CDR3 bases: TGCAGTGCTGCCGGGAGCGGGAGGACGTCCTACAATGAGCAGTTCTTC. Encoded protein: CSAAGSGRTSYNEQFF.

Only a few counts were recorded for this clonotype. The chain recombines TRBV6-2 or TRBV6-3 with TRBJ2-2; D is perhaps TRBD1 (6 bases). From germline, CDR1 is MNHEY and CDR2 SVGEGT. The CDR3 is made up of 18 amino acids. V was pared by 6 bases and J by 4 bases, with 24 bases between. The CDR3 protein is CASSPSLKQGRFTGELFF. CDR3 nucleotide sequence: TGTGCCAGCAGCCCCAGCCTCAAACAGGGTAGATTCACCGGGGAGCTGTTTTTT.

The genes are TRBV5-6 and TRBJ2-2, with D possibly matching TRBD1 (6 bases). Germline values: CDR1 SGHDT, CDR2 YYEEEE. The V end lost 0 bases, the J end lost 4 bases, and 13 bases lay between the germline ends. This CDR3 spans 16 amino acids. DNA for the CDR3: TGTGCCAGCAGCTTGGACGTGGGGGCCGGCACCGGGGAGCTGTTTTTT. Translating gives CASSLDVGAGTGELFF.

This clonotype was seen more than once but under ten times. The chain joins TRBV7-2 to TRBJ2-3; no clear D. V lost 5 bases to trimming and J lost 2 bases, with 14 bases between them. Germline V gene sequence: CDR1 SGHTA, CDR2 FQGNSA. CDR3 length: 15 amino acids. The CDR3 reads CASSPSRIPTDTQYF. As DNA, the CDR3 is TGTGCCAGCAGCCCATCTCGGATTCCCACAGATACGCAGTATTTT.

This clonotype has more than one count but fewer than ten. This chain connects TRBV5-6 to TRBJ2-7; unclear D gene. The V gene's germline CDR1 is SGHDT and CDR2 YYEEEE. This CDR3 comprises 13 residues. V dropped 0 bases and J dropped 5 bases, with 9 bases sitting between them. In nucleotides, the CDR3 is TGTGCCAGCAGCTTGGAGCAGCGACACGAGCAGTACTTC. Its translation: CASSLEQRHEQYF. Full variable domain (missing parts from reference TRBV5-6 and TRBJ2-7): DAGVTQSPTHLIKTRGQQVTLRCSPKSGHDTVSWYQQALGQGPQFIFQYYEEEERQRGNFPDRFSGHQFPNYSSELNVNALLLGDSALYLCASSLEQRHEQYFGPGTRLTVT.

The table lists this clonotype with a count of one. The chain has TRBV12-5 and TRBJ1-1; D call uncertain. Germline V gene data show CDR1 as LGHNT and CDR2 as FRNRAP. The length of the CDR3 is 14 residues. Trimming stripped 1 base from V and 6 bases from J, with 12 bases between. The CDR3: CASGLGEGASEAFF. CDR3 in DNA: TGTGCTAGTGGTTTGGGGGAGGGAGCCTCTGAAGCTTTCTTT.

The rearrangement joins TRBV7-9 to TRBJ2-1; 8 bases align to TRBD2. CDR1 and CDR2 from the germline V gene are SEHNR and FQNEAQ (reference sequence). There are 17 residues in the CDR3. After removal of 2 bases from V and 6 bases from J, the junction contained 12 bases not matched to a gene. DNA of the CDR3: TGTGCCAGCAGCTTATTATTTAGCGGGATCTCGTCCAATGAGCAGTTCTTC. Translation gives CASSLLFSGISSNEQFF.

This chain links TRBV20-1 with TRBJ2-2, with 7 bases identical to TRBD1. The germline CDR1 and CDR2 sequences are DFQATT and SNEGSKA (reference sequence). With V trimmed by 2 bases and J by 3 bases, 6 bases remained unmatched. This CDR3 has 15 residues. CDR3 sequence reads: CSARKGQHHTGELFF. CDR3 DNA sequence: TGCAGTGCTAGAAAGGGACAGCACCACACCGGGGAGCTGTTTTTT.

The chain couples TRBV20-1 to TRBJ2-1, with no clear D. V was clipped by 6 bases and J by 0 bases, with 18 bases between them. The CDR3 runs 16 residues. The germline V gene encodes CDR1 DFQATT and CDR2 SNEGSKA (reference sequence). CDR3 in amino acids: CSAGRGRTSSYNEQFF. In DNA, the CDR3 is TGCAGTGCGGGTCGAGGCCGCACGAGCTCCTACAATGAGCAGTTCTTC.